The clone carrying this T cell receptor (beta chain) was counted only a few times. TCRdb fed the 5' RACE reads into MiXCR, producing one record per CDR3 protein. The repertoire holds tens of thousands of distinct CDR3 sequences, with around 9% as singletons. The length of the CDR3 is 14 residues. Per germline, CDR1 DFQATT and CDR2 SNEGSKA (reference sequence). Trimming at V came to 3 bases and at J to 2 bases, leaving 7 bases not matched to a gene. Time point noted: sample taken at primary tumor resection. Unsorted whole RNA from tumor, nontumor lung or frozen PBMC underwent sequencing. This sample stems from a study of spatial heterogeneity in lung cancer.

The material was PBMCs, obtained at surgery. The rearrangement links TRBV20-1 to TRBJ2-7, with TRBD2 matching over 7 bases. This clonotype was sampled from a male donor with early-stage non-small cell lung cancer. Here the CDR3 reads CSARPLGGPYEQYF. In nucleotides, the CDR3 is TGCAGTGCTAGGCCTTTGGGAGGGCCCTACGAGCAGTACTTC.